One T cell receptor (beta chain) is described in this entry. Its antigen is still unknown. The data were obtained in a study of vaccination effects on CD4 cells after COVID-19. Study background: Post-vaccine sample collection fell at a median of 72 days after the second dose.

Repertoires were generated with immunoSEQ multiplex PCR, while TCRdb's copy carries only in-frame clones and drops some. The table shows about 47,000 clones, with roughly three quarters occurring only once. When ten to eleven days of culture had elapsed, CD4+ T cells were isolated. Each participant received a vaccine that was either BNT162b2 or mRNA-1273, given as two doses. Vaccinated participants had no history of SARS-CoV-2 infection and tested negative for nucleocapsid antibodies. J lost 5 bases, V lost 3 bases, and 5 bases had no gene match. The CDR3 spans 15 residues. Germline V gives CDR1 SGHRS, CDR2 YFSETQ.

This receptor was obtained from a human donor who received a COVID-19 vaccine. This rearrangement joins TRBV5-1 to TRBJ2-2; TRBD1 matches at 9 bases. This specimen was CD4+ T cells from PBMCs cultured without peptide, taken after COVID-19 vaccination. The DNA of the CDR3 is TGCGCCAGCAGCTGGACAGGGGAAGGTACCGGGGAGCTGTTTTTT. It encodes CASSWTGEGTGELFF. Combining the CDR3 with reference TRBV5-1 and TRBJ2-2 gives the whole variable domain KAGVTQTPRYLIKTRGQQVTLSCSPISGHRSVSWYQQTPGQGLQFLFEYFSETQRNKGNFPGRFSGRQFSNSRSEMNVSTLELGDSALYLCASSWTGEGTGELFFGEGSRLTVL.